Below are 9 T cell receptor beta chains sequenced from a single sample in a study of spatial heterogeneity in lung cancer. General observations from the study: One measure, the expanded intratumoral alpha and beta TCR count, tracked tumor mutation counts.

One entry per CDR3 protein, called by TCRdb with MiXCR from the 5' RACE reads. The sample contains about 6,500 distinct CDR3 sequences, about 14% of which appear only once. These TCRs are of unknown antigen specificity. Time point noted: sample taken at primary tumor resection. The sequences come from lung tumor tissue, collected at surgery. These receptor sequences come from a male donor with early-stage non-small cell lung cancer.

Sample share makes this clonotype medium-sized. V is TRBV28 and J is TRBJ1-5; tentatively, D is TRBD1 (6 bases). The V end lost 3 bases, the J end lost 4 bases, and 13 bases lay between the germline ends. Germline CDR1 and CDR2: MDHEN and SYDVKM. CDR3 size: 15 residues. The CDR3 loop is CASSLGGGRNQPQHF. The CDR3 DNA reads as TGTGCCAGCAGTTTGGGAGGGGGTAGGAATCAGCCCCAGCATTTT.

This clonotype was seen ten or more times. This chain links TRBV30 with TRBJ2-1, with 8 bases identical to TRBD2. Germline CDR1 reads GTSNPN; CDR2 reads SVGIG (reference sequence). V lost 2 bases to trimming and J lost 6 bases; unmatched junction nucleotides: 3. The CDR3 is 13 amino acids. In DNA, the CDR3 is TGTGCCTGGAGTAGCGGGAGTGGCAATGAGCAGTTCTTC. Protein sequence: CAWSSGSGNEQFF.

The chain has TRBV11-2 and TRBJ1-1; a weak D match, TRBD1 (6 bases). Deletions cut 1 base from V and 6 bases from J, with 21 bases between. Per the germline V gene, CDR1 is SGHAT and CDR2 is FQNNGV. This CDR3 contains 17 residues. Written as DNA, the CDR3 is TGTGCCAGCAGCTTAGCAGTTCGTGCAGGGGAGCCCTCTGAAGCTTTCTTT. It codes for CASSLAVRAGEPSEAFF. The whole variable domain, filled in from reference TRBV11-2 and TRBJ1-1, reads EAGVAQSPRYKIIEKRQSVAFWCNPISGHATLYWYQQILGQGPKLLIQFQNNGVVDDSQLPKDRFSAERLKGVDSTLKIQPAKLEDSAVYLCASSLAVRAGEPSEAFFGQGTRLTVV.

This clonotype was observed at least ten times. The rearrangement uses TRBV6-6 and TRBJ1-6; D might be TRBD1 (6 bases). CDR1 and CDR2 from the germline V gene are MNHNY and SVGAGI (reference sequence). There are 16 residues in the CDR3. Trimming took off 0 bases at V and 9 bases at J, with 15 bases between the two ends. CDR3 sequence (DNA): TGTGCCAGCAGTTACTCGGGCCAGGGACAAAGTTCACCCCTCCACTTT. It encodes CASSYSGQGQSSPLHF.

This clonotype came up many times. The J gene is TRBJ1-4, the V gene TRBV12-3 or TRBV12-4; TRBD1 might be the D (5 bases). Trimming removed 6 bases at V and 10 bases at J, with 18 bases between. The length of the CDR3 is 14 residues. The CDR3 loop is CASRLGRDVGKLFF. DNA for the CDR3: TGTGCCAGCAGACTAGGACGGGACGTAGGAAAACTGTTTTTT.

By share of the sample, this clonotype is medium-sized. CDR3 sequence reads: CASSQGSSGRAYEQYF. In DNA, the CDR3 is TGCGCCAGCAGCCAAGGATCTAGCGGGAGGGCCTACGAGCAGTACTTC. The genes are TRBV4-1 and TRBJ2-7, with 12 bases lining up with TRBD2. The length of the CDR3 is 16 residues. Germline V CDR1 and CDR2: MGHRA, YSYEKL. Trimming removed 1 base from V and 2 bases from J; junction bases left unmatched: 3.

This chain connects TRBV6-6 to TRBJ2-5, with D perhaps matching TRBD1 (6 bases). The V end lost 7 bases, the J end lost 4 bases, and 13 bases lay between the germline ends. Germline-derived CDR1 and CDR2 are MNHNY and SVGAGI (reference sequence). The CDR3 sequence is 13 residues long. CDR3 nucleotide sequence: TGTGCCAGCAAAGGGGGTTCTCGAGAGACCCAGTACTTC. Amino acids: CASKGGSRETQYF.

This clonotype has ten or more counts. The CDR3 here is CASKGTGNTIYF. CDR3 DNA sequence: TGCGCCAGCAAGGGCACCGGAAACACCATATATTTT. The J gene is TRBJ1-3, the V gene TRBV4-1; D uncertain. The V end lost 7 bases, the J end lost 4 bases, and 8 bases lay between the germline ends. CDR3 size: 12 residues. Germline V CDR1 and CDR2: MGHRA, YSYEKL.

V and J are TRBV7-9 and TRBJ2-7; TRBD2 is a possible D gene (5 bases). V shed 5 bases and J shed 10 bases, with 15 bases lying between them. This CDR3 contains 12 residues. Germline V lookup: CDR1 SEHNR, CDR2 FQNEAQ (reference sequence). Here the CDR3 DNA reads TGTGCCAGCAGCCCCCAGACTATGCTACAGTACTTC. This gives the protein CASSPQTMLQYF. Using reference TRBV7-9 and TRBJ2-7 for the parts outside the CDR3, the full variable domain is DTGVSQNPRHKITKRGQNVTFRCDPISEHNRLYWYRQTLGQGPEFLTYFQNEAQLEKSRLLSDRFSAERPKGSFSTLEIQRTEQGDSAMYLCASSPQTMLQYFGPGTRLTVT.